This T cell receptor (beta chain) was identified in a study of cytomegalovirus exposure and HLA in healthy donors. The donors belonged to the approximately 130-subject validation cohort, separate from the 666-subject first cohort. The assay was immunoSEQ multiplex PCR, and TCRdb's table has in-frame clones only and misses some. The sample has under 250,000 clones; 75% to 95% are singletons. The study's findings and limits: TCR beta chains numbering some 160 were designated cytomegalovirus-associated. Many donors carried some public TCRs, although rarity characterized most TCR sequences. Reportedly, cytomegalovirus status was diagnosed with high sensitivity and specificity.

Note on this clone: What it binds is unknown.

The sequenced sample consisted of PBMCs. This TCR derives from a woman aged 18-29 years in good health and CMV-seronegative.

The CDR3 coding sequence is TGTGCCAGCAGTGAAGAGCGGCAGCCCCAGCATTTT. Its protein product is CASSEERQPQHF. This sequence joins TRBV6-1 and TRBJ1-5; D remains ambiguous. Trimming pared 1 base from V and 7 bases from J, leaving 5 bases between. This CDR3 has 12 residues. The germline CDR1 and CDR2 sequences are MNHNS and SASEGT.